This T cell receptor beta chain was recovered during a study of shared T cell receptors in the human thymus. Using immunoSEQ multiplex PCR, the repertoire was profiled, and TCRdb retains in-frame clones only, with some absent. The top ten hold 0.0095% to 0.012% of the sample, which has about 660,000 clones, roughly 90% seen once. The germline gives CDR1 SNHLY, CDR2 FYNNEI. This CDR3 is 13 amino acids long. The V end lost 4 bases, the J end lost 3 bases, and 10 bases lay between the germline ends. The sample was also linked to a second study, of human thymus T cells. That source notes: During corrective heart surgery, resections were taken, and the thymus tissue came from them.

The chain is built from TRBV2 and TRBJ2-7; D not certain. Sequencing was performed on thymocytes. The clonotype comes from a boy younger than two with a congenital heart defect. CDR3 coding DNA: TGTGCCAGCAGTGGAGACTTGTACTACGAGCAGTACTTC. It specifies CASSGDLYYEQYF.